These 8 T cell receptor beta chains share one sample of origin, sequenced in a study of cytomegalovirus exposure and HLA in healthy donors. Vbeta (60) and Jbeta (13) primers were used in the PCR. Only in-frame clones appear in the TCRdb table, and some are missing; sequencing was by immunoSEQ multiplex PCR. The data show around 150,000 clones, 79% seen once. Sequenced: PBMCs. Source of these receptors: a man aged 35-49 years in good health and CMV-seropositive.

The rearrangement uses TRBV11-2 and TRBJ2-7; 7 nucleotides line up with TRBD1. The germline CDR1 and CDR2 sequences are SGHAT and FQNNGV. CDR3 size: 14 residues. Germline trimming cut 1 base from V and 2 bases from J; bases unmatched to any gene: 2. The CDR3 protein is CASSLGGGPYEQYF. In nucleotides, the CDR3 is TGTGCCAGCAGCTTAGGAGGGGGCCCCTACGAGCAGTACTTC.

The chain is built from TRBV9 and TRBJ2-2; 9 bases are shared with TRBD2. The CDR3 length is 16 residues. The J segment lost 5 bases and the V segment lost 3 bases, leaving 8 bases of the junction unmatched. Per germline, CDR1 SGDLS and CDR2 YYNGEE. DNA of the CDR3: TGTGCCAGCAGCGCGGGCTATGCGGGAGGGACCGGGGAGCTGTTTTTT. Protein product: CASSAGYAGGTGELFF.

The chain recombines TRBV13 with TRBJ1-2; 7 bases align to TRBD1. CDR3 length equals 14 residues. The trim removed 8 bases at V and 0 bases at J, leaving 6 bases unmatched. Germline CDR1 and CDR2: PRHDT and FYEKMQ (reference sequence). DNA of the CDR3: TGTGCCAGCGTAAGGGGACAGTCTAACTATGGCTACACCTTC. This sequence encodes CASVRGQSNYGYTF.

The V and J genes are TRBV27 and TRBJ2-7; a possible D gene is TRBD1 (6 bases). The CDR3 has 16 amino acids. Trimming removed 0 bases from V and 3 bases from J, with 15 bases in between. Germline V lookup: CDR1 MNHEY, CDR2 SMNVEV (reference sequence). CDR3 residues: CASSLSIKQGGYEQYF. The CDR3 DNA sequence: TGTGCCAGCAGTTTATCGATCAAACAGGGTGGCTACGAGCAGTACTTC.

This clone showed up just once. The rearrangement joins TRBV7-9 to TRBJ1-4, with D hard to call. Looked up from germline, CDR1 is SEHNR and CDR2 is FQNEAQ (reference sequence). The V and J ends lost 5 bases and 8 bases respectively, with 12 bases between them. The CDR3 covers 13 residues. The CDR3: CASSASREEKLFF. The CDR3 DNA reads TGTGCCAGCAGCGCGAGTCGGGAAGAAAAACTGTTTTTT.

The chain has TRBV29-1 and TRBJ2-7; the match to TRBD2 covers 12 bases. CDR1 is SQVTM, CDR2 ANQGSEA, per germline. Unmatched junction bases numbered 9, after V lost 6 bases and J lost 3 bases. The CDR3 runs to 15 residues. In nucleotides, the CDR3 is TGCAGCGTCGTTGGACTAGCGGGATGGGTCTACGAGCAGTACTTC. This sequence encodes CSVVGLAGWVYEQYF.

The rearrangement links TRBV5-6 to TRBJ1-2; 7 positions agree with TRBD1. After removal of 2 bases from V and 8 bases from J, the junction contained 9 bases not matched to a gene. In germline, CDR1 is SGHDT, CDR2 YYEEEE. This CDR3 has 14 residues. CDR3 residues: CASSLTGAAWGYTF. The CDR3 region has the DNA TGTGCCAGCAGCTTAACAGGGGCCGCCTGGGGCTACACCTTC. The whole variable domain, filled in from reference TRBV5-6 and TRBJ1-2, reads DAGVTQSPTHLIKTRGQQVTLRCSPKSGHDTVSWYQQALGQGPQFIFQYYEEEERQRGNFPDRFSGHQFPNYSSELNVNALLLGDSALYLCASSLTGAAWGYTFGSGTRLTVV.

The chain couples TRBV4-1 to TRBJ2-2, with 8 bases identical to TRBD1. There are 15 residues in the CDR3. Trimming at V came to 5 bases and at J to 8 bases, leaving 10 bases not matched to a gene. CDR1 is MGHRA, CDR2 YSYEKL, per germline. CDR3 residues: CASSTRTGGGGELFF. In DNA, the CDR3 is TGCGCCAGCAGCACACGTACAGGGGGAGGAGGGGAGCTGTTTTTT.